This T cell receptor (beta chain) was identified in a study of cytomegalovirus exposure and HLA in healthy donors. Whole-study results and caveats: A later analysis reportedly identified an Asian-associated ancestry cluster as carrying fewer N-insertions than the approximately 670-donor mean.

Turning to this clone: The antigen is undetermined.

It was with 60 Vbeta and 13 Jbeta primers that the PCR ran. Sequencing was performed with immunoSEQ multiplex PCR; in TCRdb, only in-frame clones are kept and a portion is missing. The data contain approximately 100,000 clones, 69% of them singletons. V shed 5 bases and J 5 bases; nucleotides not matched to a gene: 8. Germline CDR1 SGHAT, CDR2 FQNNGV. CDR3 length equals 14 residues. The sequencing sample was made of PBMCs. The TCR was taken from a woman aged 70-85 years in good health and CMV-seropositive. The chain links TRBV11-2 to TRBJ1-1, with 7 bases matching TRBD1. The CDR3 region has the DNA TGTGCCAGCAGCCAAAGGGACAGTGAAACTGAAGCTTTCTTT. It yields the protein CASSQRDSETEAFF.